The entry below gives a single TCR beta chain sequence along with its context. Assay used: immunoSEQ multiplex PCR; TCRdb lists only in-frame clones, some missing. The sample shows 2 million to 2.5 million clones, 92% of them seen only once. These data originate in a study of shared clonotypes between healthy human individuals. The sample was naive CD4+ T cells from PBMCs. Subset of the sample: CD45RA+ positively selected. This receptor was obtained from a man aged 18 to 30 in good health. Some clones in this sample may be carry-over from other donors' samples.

CDR3 loop: CASSPPDRASYNEQFF. DNA for the CDR3: TGTGCCAGCTCACCCCCGGACAGGGCCTCCTACAATGAGCAGTTCTTC. The rearrangement uses TRBV18 and TRBJ2-1, with 8 bases lining up with TRBD1. Germline V gives CDR1 KGHSH, CDR2 LQKENI. Trimming took 3 bases from V and 0 from J; bases not matched to a gene: 4. The CDR3 is 16 residues long.